At least ten counts were recorded for the clone carrying this TCR beta chain. Antigen specificity is unknown. This beta chain lies outside the target of a library built for alpha chains; its clone size means little. The time point is: sample taken at primary tumor resection. Unsorted whole RNA samples from tumor, nontumor lung or frozen PBMC were sequenced. Samples were obtained from approximately 76 donors, all untreated early-stage non-small cell lung cancer patients. This record belongs to a study of spatial heterogeneity in lung cancer. A distinct unique molecular identifier was carried by each TCR cDNA molecule. TCRdb independently ran MiXCR on the 5' RACE reads; one entry per CDR3 protein. The sample holds about 8,600 distinct CDR3 sequences; roughly 5% are singletons and the top ten take around 28%. Broader study findings: Whereas they appeared in blood less at follow-up, ubiquitous expanded tumor TCRs appeared there more at resection.

The material sequenced was PBMCs, taken at surgery. The TCR comes from a male donor with early-stage non-small cell lung cancer.

CDR3 amino acids: CASSLAGWGAQAFF. The CDR3 DNA reads TGTGCCAGCAGCTTAGCAGGTTGGGGAGCTCAAGCTTTCTTT. The chain links TRBV7-2 to TRBJ1-1; D not certain. V lost 0 bases and J lost 9, with 14 bases in between. Germline V gives CDR1 SGHTA, CDR2 FQGNSA. The CDR3 is 14 amino acids.